This paragraph reports one T cell receptor (beta chain). The data were taken from a study of T cell changes during pregnancy in multiple sclerosis. Here immunoSEQ multiplex PCR was the method, and the copy in TCRdb shows in-frame clones only, minus some. The table records more than 15,000 clones, around 89% of them present only once. This receptor was taken from a female donor in good health, enrolled as a control in a pregnancy study. The source material was CD4+ T cells from peripheral blood mononuclear cells, sampled in the first trimester of pregnancy.

The CDR3 DNA sequence: TGTGCCAGCACCCAAGGGACAGATGGCTACACCTTC. Protein sequence: CASTQGTDGYTF. The V gene is TRBV7-2, the J gene TRBJ1-2, with 7 bases fitting TRBD1. There are 12 residues in the CDR3. J gave up 6 bases and V 7 bases, and 5 bases lay outside the gene matches. Germline V gene lookup returns CDR1 SGHTA and CDR2 FQGNSA.